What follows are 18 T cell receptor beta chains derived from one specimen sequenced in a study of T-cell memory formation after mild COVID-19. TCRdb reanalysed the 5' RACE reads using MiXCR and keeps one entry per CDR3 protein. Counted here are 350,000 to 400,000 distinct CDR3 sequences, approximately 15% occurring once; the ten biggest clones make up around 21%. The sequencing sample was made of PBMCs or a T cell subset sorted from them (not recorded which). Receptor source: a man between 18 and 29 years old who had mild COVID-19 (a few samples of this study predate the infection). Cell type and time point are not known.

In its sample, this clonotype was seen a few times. CDR3 DNA sequence: TGTGCCAGCAGGCAGGCAGACTATGGCTACACCTTC. This translates into CASRQADYGYTF. The V and J genes are TRBV2 and TRBJ1-2; D is uncertain. This CDR3 is 12 amino acids long. The V gene lost 6 bases and the J gene lost 3 bases, with 8 bases spanning the gap. Germline V gene data show CDR1 as SNHLY and CDR2 as FYNNEI.

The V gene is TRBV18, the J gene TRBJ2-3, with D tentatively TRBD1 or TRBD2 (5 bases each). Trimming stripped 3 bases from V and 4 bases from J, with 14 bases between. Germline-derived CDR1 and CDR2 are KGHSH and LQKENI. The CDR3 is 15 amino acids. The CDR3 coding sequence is TGTGCCAGCTCACCGTCGAGGGGCAGGGCAGATACGCAGTATTTT. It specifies CASSPSRGRADTQYF.

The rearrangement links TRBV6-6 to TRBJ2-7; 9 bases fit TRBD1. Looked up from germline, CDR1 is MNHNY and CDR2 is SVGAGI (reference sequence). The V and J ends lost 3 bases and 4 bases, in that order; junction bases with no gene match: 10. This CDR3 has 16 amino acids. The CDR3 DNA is TGTGCCAGCAGTTATGGGGACAGGGCCTCCGGGTACGAGCAGTACGTC. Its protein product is CASSYGDRASGYEQYV.

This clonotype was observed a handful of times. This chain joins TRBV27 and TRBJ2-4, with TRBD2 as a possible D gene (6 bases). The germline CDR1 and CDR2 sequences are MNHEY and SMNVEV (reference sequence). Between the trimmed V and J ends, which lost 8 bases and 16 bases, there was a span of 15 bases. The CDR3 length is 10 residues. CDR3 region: CASGGVTIYF. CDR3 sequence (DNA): TGTGCCAGCGGCGGGGTCACCATCTACTTC.

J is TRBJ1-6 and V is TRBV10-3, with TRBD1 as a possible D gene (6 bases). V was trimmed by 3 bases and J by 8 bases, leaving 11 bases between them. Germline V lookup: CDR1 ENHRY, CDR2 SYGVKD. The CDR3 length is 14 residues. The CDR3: CAISDRGTDSPLHF. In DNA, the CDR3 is TGTGCCATCAGTGACAGGGGTACGGATTCACCCCTCCACTTT.

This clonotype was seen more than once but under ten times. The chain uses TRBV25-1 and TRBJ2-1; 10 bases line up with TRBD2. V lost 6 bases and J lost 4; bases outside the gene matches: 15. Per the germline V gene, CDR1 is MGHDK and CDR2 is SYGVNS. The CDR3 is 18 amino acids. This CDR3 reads CASSSTQASGGLYNEQFF. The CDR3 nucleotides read TGTGCCAGCAGCTCTACCCAGGCTAGCGGGGGTCTGTACAATGAGCAGTTCTTC.

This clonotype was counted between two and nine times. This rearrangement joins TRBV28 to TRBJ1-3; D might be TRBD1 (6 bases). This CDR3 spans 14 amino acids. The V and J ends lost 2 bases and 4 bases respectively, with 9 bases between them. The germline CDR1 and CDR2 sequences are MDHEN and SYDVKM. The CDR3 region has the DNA TGTGCCAGCAGTTTAGCAGGGGACGGAAACACCATATATTTT. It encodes CASSLAGDGNTIYF.

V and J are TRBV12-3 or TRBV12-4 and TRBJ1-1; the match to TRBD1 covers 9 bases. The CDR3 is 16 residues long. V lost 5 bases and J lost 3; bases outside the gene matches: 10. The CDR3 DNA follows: TGTGCCAGCAGTCGGGGGACAGGGTCCGGGGACACTGAAGCTTTCTTT. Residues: CASSRGTGSGDTEAFF.

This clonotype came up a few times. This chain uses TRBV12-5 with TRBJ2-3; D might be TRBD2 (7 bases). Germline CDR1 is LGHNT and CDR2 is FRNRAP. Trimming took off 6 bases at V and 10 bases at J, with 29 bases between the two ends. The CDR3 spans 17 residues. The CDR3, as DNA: TGTGCTAGTGGCCACAACGGGGCAGGGGAGGGCAGATCAGCGCAGTATTTT. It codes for CASGHNGAGEGRSAQYF.

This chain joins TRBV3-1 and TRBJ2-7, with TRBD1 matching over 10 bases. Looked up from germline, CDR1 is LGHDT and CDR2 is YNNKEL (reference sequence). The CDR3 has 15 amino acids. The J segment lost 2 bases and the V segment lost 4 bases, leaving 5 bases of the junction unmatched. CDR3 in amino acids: CASSLGTGDTYEQYF. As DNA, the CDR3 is TGTGCCAGCAGCCTCGGGACAGGGGATACCTACGAGCAGTACTTC.

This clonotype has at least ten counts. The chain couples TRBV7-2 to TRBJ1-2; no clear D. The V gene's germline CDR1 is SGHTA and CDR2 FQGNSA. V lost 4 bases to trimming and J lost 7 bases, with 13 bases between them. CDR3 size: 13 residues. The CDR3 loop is CASSSRQLAGYTF. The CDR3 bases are TGTGCCAGCAGCTCCCGACAACTTGCTGGCTACACCTTC.

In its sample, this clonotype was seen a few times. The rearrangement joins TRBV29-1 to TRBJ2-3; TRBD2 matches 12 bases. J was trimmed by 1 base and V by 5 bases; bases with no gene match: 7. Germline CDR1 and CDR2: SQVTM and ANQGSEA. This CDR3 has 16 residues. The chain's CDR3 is CSVTSGGRPGTDTQYF. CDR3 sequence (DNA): TGCAGCGTTACTAGCGGGGGGAGACCAGGCACAGATACGCAGTATTTT.

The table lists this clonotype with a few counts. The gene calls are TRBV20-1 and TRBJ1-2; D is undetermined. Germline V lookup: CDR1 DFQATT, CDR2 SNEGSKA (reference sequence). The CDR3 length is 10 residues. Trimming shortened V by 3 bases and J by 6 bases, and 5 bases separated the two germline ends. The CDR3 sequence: CSASEDGYTF. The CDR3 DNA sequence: TGCAGTGCTAGCGAGGATGGCTACACCTTC.

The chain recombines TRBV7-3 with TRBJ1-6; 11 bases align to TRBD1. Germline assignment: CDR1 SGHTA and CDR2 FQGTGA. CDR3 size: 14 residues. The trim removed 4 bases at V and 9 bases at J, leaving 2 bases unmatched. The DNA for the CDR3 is TGTGCCAGCAGCTCAGGGACAGGGGGTTCACCCCTCCACTTT. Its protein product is CASSSGTGGSPLHF.

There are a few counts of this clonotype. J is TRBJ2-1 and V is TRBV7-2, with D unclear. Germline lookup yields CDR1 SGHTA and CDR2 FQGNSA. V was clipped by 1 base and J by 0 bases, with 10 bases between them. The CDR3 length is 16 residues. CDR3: CASSLVSAYSYNEQFF. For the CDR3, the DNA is TGTGCCAGCAGCTTAGTGTCGGCCTACTCCTACAATGAGCAGTTCTTC. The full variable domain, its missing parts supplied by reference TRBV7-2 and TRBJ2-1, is GAGVSQSPSNKVTEKGKDVELRCDPISGHTALYWYRQSLGQGLEFLIYFQGNSAPDKSGLPSDRFSAERTGGSVSTLTIQRTQQEDSAVYLCASSLVSAYSYNEQFFGPGTRLTVL.

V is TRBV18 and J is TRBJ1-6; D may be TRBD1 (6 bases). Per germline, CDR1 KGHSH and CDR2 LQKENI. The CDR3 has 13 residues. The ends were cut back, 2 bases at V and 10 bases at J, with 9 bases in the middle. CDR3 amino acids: CASSPGGGSPLHF. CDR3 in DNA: TGTGCCAGCTCACCAGGGGGCGGGTCACCCCTCCACTTT.

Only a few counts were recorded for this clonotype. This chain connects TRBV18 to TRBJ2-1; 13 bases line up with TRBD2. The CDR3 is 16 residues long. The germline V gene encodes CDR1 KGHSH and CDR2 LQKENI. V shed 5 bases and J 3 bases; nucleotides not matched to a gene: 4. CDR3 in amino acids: CASSVLAGGNYNEQFF. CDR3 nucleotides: TGTGCCAGCTCAGTACTAGCGGGGGGGAACTACAATGAGCAGTTCTTC.

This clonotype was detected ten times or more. The CDR3 coding sequence is TGCGCCAGCAGCCGCCGGGGTGGCTACACCTTC. Its translation is CASSRRGGYTF. The V and J genes are TRBV5-1 and TRBJ1-2; D is ambiguous. Germline lookup yields CDR1 SGHRS and CDR2 YFSETQ. The V end was cut by 4 bases, the J end by 7 bases, with 8 bases between. The CDR3 consists of 11 residues.